The next 22 T cell receptor beta chains were all read from a single sample in a study of blood T cell repertoires in COVID-19. TCRdb keeps only in-frame clones here, not all; method: immunoSEQ multiplex PCR. Among under 250,000 clones listed, around 90% were seen once. The sequencing input was peripheral blood. These receptors were obtained from a man in his fifties or sixties who had recovered from COVID-19.

This rearrangement joins TRBV5-1 to TRBJ1-3; the match to TRBD1 covers 8 bases. V gave up 4 bases and J gave up 4 bases; unmatched junction bases: 7. Germline-derived CDR1 and CDR2 are SGHRS and YFSETQ. The CDR3 loop spans 15 amino acids. The CDR3 DNA reads TGCGCCAGCAGCCGACAGGGGTTGAAGGGAAACACCATATATTTT. It codes for CASSRQGLKGNTIYF.

The chain employs TRBV3-1 (or the pseudogene TRBV3-2) and TRBJ1-1; D perhaps matches TRBD1 (6 bases). This CDR3 comprises 12 residues. V lost 5 bases, J lost 11 bases, and 15 bases lay in between. Germline CDR1 is LGHDT and CDR2 is YNNKEL (reference sequence). The CDR3 loop is CASSTEGGGAFF. In nucleotides, the CDR3 is TGTGCCAGCAGCACCGAGGGGGGAGGGGCTTTCTTT.

This CDR3 is CASRGTGQGYEQYF. The CDR3 coding sequence is TGTGCCAGCAGGGGGACCGGACAGGGCTACGAGCAGTACTTC. The chain employs TRBV27 and TRBJ2-7, with 8 bases fitting TRBD1. Per the germline V gene, CDR1 is MNHEY and CDR2 is SMNVEV (reference sequence). J was trimmed by 3 bases and V by 6 bases; bases with no gene match: 7. The CDR3 spans 14 residues.

V is TRBV7-3 and J is TRBJ2-1; perhaps TRBD2 as D (6 bases). The ends were cut back, 1 base at V and 5 bases at J, with 15 bases in the middle. There are 16 residues in the CDR3. From germline, CDR1 is SGHTA and CDR2 FQGTGA. The CDR3 sequence: CASSLMASGLNNEQFF. The CDR3 DNA follows: TGTGCCAGCAGCTTAATGGCTTCGGGACTCAACAATGAGCAGTTCTTC.

The chain combines TRBV15 with TRBJ1-2, with D unclear. Trimming shortened V by 4 bases and J by 7 bases, and 13 bases separated the two germline ends. There are 13 residues in the CDR3. Germline CDR1 is LNHNV and CDR2 is YYDKDF (reference sequence). CDR3 sequence: CATSIRTESGYTF. DNA for the CDR3: TGTGCCACCAGCATAAGGACTGAGAGTGGCTACACCTTC.

The gene calls are TRBV27 and TRBJ2-1, with 10 positions matching TRBD2. Looked up from germline, CDR1 is MNHEY and CDR2 is SMNVEV (reference sequence). The CDR3 is made up of 12 amino acids. The V segment lost 4 bases and the J segment 12 bases; nucleotides outside the gene matches: 3. In DNA, the CDR3 is TGTGCCAGCAGTTCACTAGCGGGATTGCAGTTCTTC. This sequence encodes CASSSLAGLQFF.

This chain uses TRBV2 with TRBJ2-5, with TRBD1 matching over 9 bases. Germline loops: CDR1 SNHLY, CDR2 FYNNEI. Trimming cost V 4 bases and J 5 bases; bases outside gene matches: 5. The CDR3 length is 14 residues. The CDR3 DNA follows: TGTGCCAGCAGTGTTACAGGGGGCTGGGAGACCCAGTACTTC. Translated: CASSVTGGWETQYF.

This clone has only one observation. This chain joins TRBV7-6 and TRBJ2-2; 13 bases line up with TRBD2. The CDR3 totals 20 residues. The germline gives CDR1 SGHVS, CDR2 FNYEAQ. The V and J ends lost 1 base and 0 bases, in that order; junction bases with no gene match: 8. The CDR3 protein is CASSLERLAGGNANTGELFF. CDR3 DNA: TGTGCCAGCAGCTTAGAACGACTAGCGGGAGGAAACGCGAACACCGGGGAGCTGTTTTTT.

The V and J genes are TRBV21-1 and TRBJ2-7; the table's D call, TRBD1, has no DNA check behind it. TRBV21-1 is a listed pseudogene. The CDR3 is 15 residues long. The CDR3 protein is CASSKGGGQGYEQYF. DNA for the CDR3: TGTGCCAGCAGCAAAGGGGGGGGACAGGGTTACGAGCAGTACTTC.

V usage is TRBV10-3 and J usage is TRBJ1-2, with 10 bases that match TRBD1. CDR1 and CDR2 (germline): ENHRY, SYGVKD. The CDR3 runs 14 residues. V shed 7 bases, J shed 6 bases, and the junction held 8 bases outside the gene matches. CDR3 DNA sequence: TGTGCCATCACCGCGACAGGGGGCGCCAATGGCTACACCTTC. It yields the protein CAITATGGANGYTF.

The chain employs TRBV5-6 and TRBJ2-4; 8 nucleotides align to TRBD1. Losses at the gene ends were 5 bases for V and 7 bases for J; bases not matched to a gene: 8. CDR3 length: 14 amino acids. Germline V gene sequence: CDR1 SGHDT, CDR2 YYEEEE. The CDR3 DNA reads as TGTGCCAGCAGTTTTCAGGGGGCAGGGAACATTCAGTACTTC. Protein sequence: CASSFQGAGNIQYF.

The chain carries TRBV19 and TRBJ1-2; 10 bases fit TRBD1. J was trimmed by 2 bases and V by 6 bases; bases with no gene match: 3. The CDR3 loop spans 14 amino acids. Germline-derived CDR1 and CDR2 are LNHDA and SQIVND (reference sequence). The CDR3 sequence: CASSGTGANYGYTF. CDR3 coding DNA: TGTGCCAGTAGCGGGACAGGGGCCAACTATGGCTACACCTTC. The whole variable domain, remainder taken from reference TRBV19 and TRBJ1-2, is DGGITQSPKYLFRKEGQNVTLSCEQNLNHDAMYWYRQDPGQGLRLIYYSQIVNDFQKGDIAEGYSVSREKKESFPLTVTSAQKNPTAFYLCASSGTGANYGYTFGSGTRLTVV.

The chain combines TRBV5-4 with TRBJ1-1; 7 nucleotides align to TRBD1. Germline trimming cut 9 bases from V and 8 bases from J; bases unmatched to any gene: 19. Germline CDR1 reads SGHNT; CDR2 reads YYREEE (reference sequence). The CDR3 extends over 15 amino acids. The CDR3 DNA is TGTGCCACCAAACGGGGGGGGCAGGGGGATGGAGAAGCTTTCTTT. Its translation: CATKRGGQGDGEAFF.

The rearrangement joins TRBV6-6 to TRBJ1-2; D is ambiguous. Germline loops: CDR1 MNHNY, CDR2 SVGAGI (reference sequence). CDR3 size: 14 residues. The V gene lost 5 bases and the J gene lost 6 bases, with 16 bases spanning the gap. The CDR3 protein is CASSPRLRMDGYTF. The DNA of the CDR3 is TGTGCCAGCAGTCCGCGCTTGAGGATGGATGGCTACACCTTC.

The V gene is TRBV28, the J gene TRBJ2-7; 9 nucleotides match TRBD1. CDR1 and CDR2 from the germline V gene are MDHEN and SYDVKM. The length of the CDR3 is 13 residues. The trim removed 7 bases at V and 6 bases at J, leaving 7 bases unmatched. The CDR3 loop is CASKGQGFFEQYF. CDR3 in DNA: TGTGCCAGCAAGGGACAGGGTTTTTTCGAGCAGTACTTC. The full variable domain, rest sourced from reference TRBV28 and TRBJ2-7, is DVKVTQSSRYLVKRTGEKVFLECVQDMDHENMFWYRQDPGLGLRLIYFSYDVKMKEKGDIPEGYSVSREKKERFSLILESASTNQTSMYLCASKGQGFFEQYFGPGTRLTVT.

Here the CDR3 reads CASSAGSGYTF. CDR3 in DNA: TGTGCCAGTTCGGCGGGGAGTGGCTACACCTTC. This rearrangement joins TRBV19 to TRBJ1-2; D gene uncertain. With 8 bases removed from V and 7 bases from J, the gap between germline ends came to 11 bases. CDR1 and CDR2 (germline): LNHDA, SQIVND (reference sequence). CDR3 length: 11 residues.

The chain links TRBV4-1 to TRBJ2-3; 8 nucleotides line up with TRBD2. Germline loops: CDR1 MGHRA, CDR2 YSYEKL. This CDR3 has 16 residues. With V trimmed by 1 base and J by 2 bases, 5 bases remained unmatched. This CDR3 is CASSQGGTRVTDTQYF. CDR3 sequence (DNA): TGCGCCAGCAGCCAAGGTGGGACTAGAGTCACAGATACGCAGTATTTT.

V gene TRBV6-2 or TRBV6-3 combines with J gene TRBJ1-5; D remains ambiguous. Trimming left V 0 bases short and J 5 bases short, with 8 bases between. The CDR3 is 14 residues long. Per germline, CDR1 MNHEY and CDR2 SVGEGT. CDR3 sequence reads: CASSYSNIYQPQHF. The DNA of the CDR3 is TGTGCCAGCAGTTACTCGAACATATATCAGCCCCAGCATTTT.

The V gene is TRBV27, the J gene TRBJ1-3, with 8 bases identical to TRBD1. This CDR3 has 13 amino acids. V trimming: 5 bases; J trimming: 4 bases; junction bases outside the gene matches: 1. Germline loops: CDR1 MNHEY, CDR2 SMNVEV (reference sequence). CDR3 sequence reads: CASSRQGGNTIYF. Here the CDR3 DNA reads TGTGCCAGCAGTAGACAGGGGGGAAACACCATATATTTT.

This clone was picked up one time. The chain has TRBV29-1 and TRBJ2-7; 8 bases align to TRBD1. Germline V CDR1 and CDR2: SQVTM, ANQGSEA. The CDR3 has 13 residues. The J segment lost 4 bases and the V segment lost 6 bases, leaving 8 bases of the junction unmatched. CDR3 DNA sequence: TGCAGCGTCGGGACAGGATATTTTTACGAGCAGTACTTC. The encoded protein is CSVGTGYFYEQYF.

The chain combines TRBV5-4 with TRBJ2-7; 13 bases are shared with TRBD2. The ends lost 4 bases at V and 2 bases at J; junction bases unmatched: 3. This CDR3 contains 15 residues. Germline CDR1 and CDR2: SGHNT and YYREEE (reference sequence). The CDR3 loop reads CASSPGTSGTYEQYF. The DNA of the CDR3 is TGTGCCAGCAGCCCAGGGACTAGCGGGACCTACGAGCAGTACTTC.

The CDR3 protein is CASSLGAGGYNEQFF. The CDR3 DNA reads TGCGCCAGCAGCTTGGGTGCGGGAGGGTACAATGAGCAGTTCTTC. J is TRBJ2-1 and V is TRBV5-1, with 9 bases fitting TRBD2. Trimming took 0 bases from V and 4 from J; bases not matched to a gene: 2. CDR1 and CDR2 from the germline V gene are SGHRS and YFSETQ. The length of the CDR3 is 15 residues.